Presented here are 29 T cell receptor beta chains from one specimen sequenced in a study of shared clonotypes between healthy human individuals. The naive CD8 population came from CD45RO-negative cells selected for CCR7, without terminally differentiated effector memory CD45RA+ cells. Only in-frame clones appear in the TCRdb table, and some are missing; sequencing was by immunoSEQ multiplex PCR. This sample has under 600,000 clones; more than 95% occur once, and the top ten carry more than 0.3%. The sequencing input was naive CD8+ T cells sorted from blood. These receptor sequences come from a man under 40 in good health.

The chain employs TRBV7-9 and TRBJ2-1, with 7 bases lining up with TRBD2. The CDR3 runs 11 residues. The J segment lost 10 bases and the V segment lost 5 bases, leaving 2 bases of the junction unmatched. Germline V gives CDR1 SEHNR, CDR2 FQNEAQ (reference sequence). CDR3 protein: CASSQAGEQFF. As DNA, the CDR3 is TGTGCCAGCAGCCAAGCGGGAGAGCAGTTCTTC.

This chain links TRBV27 with TRBJ1-1; D gene ambiguous. The V end lost 6 bases, the J end lost 5 bases, and 13 bases lay between the germline ends. CDR1 MNHEY and CDR2 SMNVEV come from the germline V gene (reference sequence). The CDR3 covers 13 residues. DNA of the CDR3: TGTGCCAGCAGCCTACGTAGGGAAACTGAAGCTTTCTTT. This encodes CASSLRRETEAFF.

This clone was counted once. This rearrangement joins TRBV4-3 to TRBJ2-7; D call uncertain. V gave up 1 base and J gave up 4 bases, with 14 bases separating them. This CDR3 region has 15 residues. CDR1 LGHNA and CDR2 YSLEER come from the germline V gene. Written as DNA, the CDR3 is TGCGCCAGCAGCCAAGGATCCGCTTCAGCTTACGAGCAGTACTTC. The encoded protein is CASSQGSASAYEQYF.

The J gene is TRBJ2-1, the V gene TRBV11-2; D is possibly TRBD1 or TRBD2 (5 bases each). The V end was cut by 3 bases, the J end by 2 bases, with 11 bases between. This CDR3 region has 15 residues. Germline V gene sequence: CDR1 SGHAT, CDR2 FQNNGV. CDR3 in DNA: TGTGCCAGCAGCTTCCGGGACGGAACCTACAATGAGCAGTTCTTC. It encodes CASSFRDGTYNEQFF.

J is TRBJ2-2 and V is TRBV10-2, with 7 bases aligning to TRBD1. Germline V gives CDR1 WSHSY, CDR2 SAAADI. V shed 2 bases, J shed 16 bases, and the junction held 10 bases outside the gene matches. The CDR3 spans 13 residues. Written as DNA, the CDR3 is TGCGCCAGCAGTGAGGCCAGTGCTAGGGGGCCGTTTTTT. Residues: CASSEASARGPFF.

The sample holds one count of this clone. The chain links TRBV18 to TRBJ2-2; perhaps D is TRBD1 or TRBD2 (5 bases each). Germline-derived CDR1 and CDR2 are KGHSH and LQKENI. The V end was cut by 4 bases, the J end by 4 bases, with 13 bases between. The CDR3 covers 15 residues. The DNA for the CDR3 is TGTGCCAGCTCACGCCTGGGGGATCCCACCGGGGAGCTGTTTTTT. Translation: CASSRLGDPTGELFF.

V is TRBV21-1 and J is TRBJ1-2; TRBD1 was called by the table and not checked on the DNA. TRBV21-1 is assigned pseudogene status. This CDR3 is 15 amino acids long. CDR3 sequence: CASTKPGYQNYGYTF. The CDR3 nucleotides are TGTGCCAGCACCAAACCAGGGTACCAGAACTATGGCTACACCTTC.

The V gene is TRBV5-1, the J gene TRBJ2-5, with TRBD1 matching over 10 bases. The length of the CDR3 is 16 residues. CDR1 and CDR2 (germline): SGHRS, YFSETQ. V was clipped by 4 bases and J by 7 bases; unmatched bases: 13. CDR3 amino acids: CASSTGTGVSGRTQYF. The CDR3, as DNA: TGCGCCAGCAGCACCGGGACAGGGGTGTCGGGGCGGACCCAGTACTTC.

As DNA, the CDR3 is TGTGCCAGCAGCCAAGATTCTCGCCCCACAGATACGCAGTATTTT. It specifies CASSQDSRPTDTQYF. The chain is built from TRBV14 and TRBJ2-3; no firm D call. Looked up from germline, CDR1 is SGHDN and CDR2 is FVKESK. Between the trimmed V and J ends, which lost 0 bases and 2 bases, there was a span of 9 bases. The CDR3 loop spans 15 amino acids.

Notes on this clone: Other DNA sequences within the sample encode an identical CDR3. This chain joins TRBV7-2 and TRBJ2-7; D gene uncertain. V shed 5 bases and J shed 4 bases, with 9 bases lying between them. Germline CDR1 is SGHTA and CDR2 is FQGNSA. CDR3 length equals 12 residues. Here the CDR3 DNA reads TGTGCCAGCAGCCTCCGCGGTTACGAGCAGTACTTC. This encodes CASSLRGYEQYF.

The rearrangement uses TRBV7-6 and TRBJ2-1; D might be TRBD2 (5 bases). Between the trimmed V and J ends, which lost 0 bases and 5 bases, there was a span of 14 bases. Germline lookup yields CDR1 SGHVS and CDR2 FNYEAQ. This CDR3 spans 16 amino acids. The CDR3 loop is CASSLAASERDNEQFF. In DNA form, the CDR3 reads TGTGCCAGCAGCTTAGCAGCTTCGGAGAGGGACAATGAGCAGTTCTTC.

V gene TRBV28 combines with J gene TRBJ1-2, with D possibly TRBD1 on 6 matching bases. The CDR3 loop spans 17 amino acids. V was pared by 5 bases and J by 3 bases, with 22 bases between. Germline V lookup: CDR1 MDHEN, CDR2 SYDVKM. The CDR3 DNA sequence: TGTGCCAGCAGTCCTCCCTCCGTGGGGGCTCTGGACTATGGCTACACCTTC. Translating gives CASSPPSVGALDYGYTF.

The CDR3 is CASSQEETQYF. As DNA, the CDR3 is TGTGCCAGCTCACAAGAAGAGACCCAGTACTTC. The V and J genes are TRBV18 and TRBJ2-5, with D hard to call. Germline V CDR1 and CDR2: KGHSH, LQKENI. V was trimmed by 4 bases and J by 3 bases, leaving 3 bases between them. The CDR3 is made up of 11 amino acids.

The chain has TRBV30 and TRBJ2-7, with TRBD1 matching over 7 bases. The CDR3 extends over 13 amino acids. In germline, CDR1 is GTSNPN, CDR2 SVGIG (reference sequence). Trimming cost V 3 bases and J 2 bases; bases outside gene matches: 4. CDR3 sequence reads: CAWSNGQAYEQYF. CDR3 nucleotides: TGTGCCTGGAGCAACGGACAGGCCTACGAGCAGTACTTC. Drawing the rest from reference TRBV30 and TRBJ2-7, the complete variable domain is SQTIHQWPATLVQPVGSPLSLECTVEGTSNPNLYWYRQAAGRGLQLLFYSVGIGQISSEVPQNLSASRPQDRQFILSSKKLLLSDSGFYLCAWSNGQAYEQYFGPGTRLTVT.

In regard to this clone: The identical CDR3 is also encoded by other nucleotide sequences in the sample. The J gene is TRBJ2-7, the V gene TRBV11-2, with D hard to call. The CDR3 loop spans 12 amino acids. V was cut by 3 bases and J by 5 bases, with 8 bases left in between. Germline CDR1 is SGHAT and CDR2 is FQNNGV. The DNA of the CDR3 is TGTGCCAGCAGCTTGCTACCCCACGAGCAGTACTTC. Translated, it gives CASSLLPHEQYF.

This chain joins TRBV4-2 and TRBJ2-7; 7 bases line up with TRBD1. CDR1 and CDR2 from the germline V gene are LGHNA and YNFKEQ. With V trimmed by 3 bases and J by 0 bases, 11 bases remained unmatched. This CDR3 spans 17 amino acids. The chain's CDR3 is CASSQMEMGQSSYEQYF. The CDR3, as DNA: TGTGCCAGCAGCCAGATGGAGATGGGACAGAGCTCCTACGAGCAGTACTTC.

The rearrangement uses TRBV9 and TRBJ2-1; 7 positions match TRBD2. There are 18 residues in the CDR3. Germline trimming cut 0 bases from V and 2 bases from J; bases unmatched to any gene: 11. Germline CDR1 SGDLS, CDR2 YYNGEE. The CDR3, as DNA: TGTGCCAGCAGCGTAGCCGGGGCACTAGCGACTGCCTACAATGAGCAGTTCTTC. Its protein product is CASSVAGALATAYNEQFF.

The chain has TRBV2 and TRBJ2-1; the match to TRBD1 covers 9 bases. Trimming cost V 2 bases and J 8 bases; bases outside gene matches: 7. CDR1 is SNHLY and CDR2 is FYNNEI in the germline V gene. The CDR3 is 15 amino acids. CDR3 coding DNA: TGTGCCAGCAGTGAAAGTCGGACAGGGGTCGATGAGCAGTTCTTC. Translation gives CASSESRTGVDEQFF.

V and J are TRBV11-2 and TRBJ1-2; D possibly corresponds to TRBD1 (6 bases). Germline V CDR1 and CDR2: SGHAT, FQNNGV. There are 16 residues in the CDR3. V was cut by 1 base and J by 4 bases, with 16 bases left in between. The chain's CDR3 is CASSLAVAGDGYGYTF. In DNA form, the CDR3 reads TGTGCCAGCAGCTTAGCCGTGGCAGGGGATGGCTATGGCTACACCTTC.

This sequence joins TRBV5-4 and TRBJ1-1, with TRBD1 matching over 8 bases. Germline V gene lookup returns CDR1 SGHNT and CDR2 YYREEE (reference sequence). The V gene end was trimmed by 4 bases and the J gene end by 4 bases; junction bases not matched to a gene: 3. This CDR3 region has 13 residues. The CDR3 loop is CASSPTGATEAFF. For the CDR3, the DNA is TGTGCCAGCAGCCCGACAGGGGCCACTGAAGCTTTCTTT.

This chain connects TRBV7-6 to TRBJ1-2; D not resolved. The CDR3 spans 15 residues. The V gene's germline CDR1 is SGHVS and CDR2 FNYEAQ. V lost 5 bases, J lost 4 bases, and 17 bases lay in between. CDR3 nucleotides: TGTGCCAGCAGCCCAGGACTGGACCGGGTCTATGGCTACACCTTC. It translates to CASSPGLDRVYGYTF.

This chain joins TRBV5-1 and TRBJ2-3; 10 nucleotides match TRBD2. From germline, CDR1 is SGHRS and CDR2 YFSETQ. The V gene end was trimmed by 0 bases and the J gene end by 3 bases; junction bases not matched to a gene: 7. The CDR3 spans 17 residues. Here the CDR3 reads CASSLAEIAGGTDTQYF. In DNA form, the CDR3 reads TGCGCCAGCAGCTTGGCCGAAATAGCGGGAGGAACAGATACGCAGTATTTT. The whole variable domain, remainder taken from reference TRBV5-1 and TRBJ2-3, is KAGVTQTPRYLIKTRGQQVTLSCSPISGHRSVSWYQQTPGQGLQFLFEYFSETQRNKGNFPGRFSGRQFSNSRSEMNVSTLELGDSALYLCASSLAEIAGGTDTQYFGPGTRLTVL.

This clone is a singleton in its sample. The V gene is TRBV28, the J gene TRBJ1-2; unclear D gene. The CDR3 is made up of 14 amino acids. CDR1 MDHEN and CDR2 SYDVKM come from the germline V gene. The V and J ends lost 7 bases and 4 bases respectively, with 16 bases between them. The CDR3: CASTNLTGIYGYTF. The CDR3 DNA reads TGTGCCAGCACAAATTTGACCGGAATCTATGGCTACACCTTC.

This chain connects TRBV6-1 to TRBJ1-1; 7 nucleotides line up with TRBD1. Germline values: CDR1 MNHNS, CDR2 SASEGT. The CDR3 consists of 14 residues. The trim removed 3 bases at V and 6 bases at J, leaving 7 bases unmatched. CDR3: CASSDTQGKAEAFF. The CDR3 DNA is TGTGCCAGCAGTGACACACAGGGGAAGGCTGAAGCTTTCTTT.

The table lists this clone with a count of one. This chain joins TRBV7-2 and TRBJ1-4; 7 bases are a match to TRBD1. Trimming took 5 bases from V and 8 from J; bases not matched to a gene: 14. The germline gives CDR1 SGHTA, CDR2 FQGNSA. The CDR3 has 16 amino acids. The CDR3 DNA reads as TGTGCCAGCAGCGGACCGGGACAGCTGGGACCCGAAAAACTGTTTTTT. It translates to CASSGPGQLGPEKLFF. Full variable domain (missing parts from reference TRBV7-2 and TRBJ1-4): GAGVSQSPSNKVTEKGKDVELRCDPISGHTALYWYRQSLGQGLEFLIYFQGNSAPDKSGLPSDRFSAERTGGSVSTLTIQRTQQEDSAVYLCASSGPGQLGPEKLFFGSGTQLSVL.

In its sample, this clone was seen once. The V call is TRBV13, the J call TRBJ1-1, with 7 bases that match TRBD1. V lost 5 bases to trimming and J lost 4 bases; unmatched junction nucleotides: 7. The length of the CDR3 is 14 residues. CDR1 is PRHDT and CDR2 is FYEKMQ in the germline V gene (reference sequence). In DNA form, the CDR3 reads TGTGCCAGCAGCGAGACAGGGATAAGCACTGAAGCTTTCTTT. This sequence encodes CASSETGISTEAFF.

The chain joins TRBV9 to TRBJ2-7, with a weak D call TRBD1 (6 bases). Germline CDR1 SGDLS, CDR2 YYNGEE. This CDR3 spans 16 amino acids. The V end lost 0 bases, the J end lost 4 bases, and 17 bases lay between the germline ends. As DNA, the CDR3 is TGTGCCAGCAGCGTAGGACGGGACACTCGAGGGTACGAGCAGTACTTC. It is translated as CASSVGRDTRGYEQYF.

The chain recombines TRBV4-3 with TRBJ1-2; TRBD1 is a possible D gene (6 bases). Per the germline V gene, CDR1 is LGHNA and CDR2 is YSLEER. The CDR3 is made up of 15 amino acids. V lost 3 bases and J lost 6, with 17 bases in between. CDR3 DNA: TGCGCCAGCAGCCAGGCGAGGGACGGGACAAATGGCTACACCTTC. Its translation is CASSQARDGTNGYTF.

The V gene is TRBV7-9, the J gene TRBJ2-3; D remains ambiguous. V lost 6 bases, J lost 12 bases, and 19 bases lay in between. Germline V gene lookup returns CDR1 SEHNR and CDR2 FQNEAQ (reference sequence). The length of the CDR3 is 13 residues. CDR3 bases: TGTGCCAGCAGTTTGCGGAGCTACCGTGTTCAGTATTTT. Translating it yields CASSLRSYRVQYF.